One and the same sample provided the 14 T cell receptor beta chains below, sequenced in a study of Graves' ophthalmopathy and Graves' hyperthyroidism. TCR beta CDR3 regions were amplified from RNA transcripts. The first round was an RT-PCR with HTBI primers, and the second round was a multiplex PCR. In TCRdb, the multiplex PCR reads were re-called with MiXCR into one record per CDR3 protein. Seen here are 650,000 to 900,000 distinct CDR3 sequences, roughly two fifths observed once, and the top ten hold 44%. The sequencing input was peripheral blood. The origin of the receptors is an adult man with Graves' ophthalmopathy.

This CDR3 is CASSIPGTGHHEQYF. The CDR3 DNA follows: TGTGCCAGTAGTATCCCCGGGACAGGGCACCACGAGCAGTACTTC. The chain carries TRBV7-2 and TRBJ2-7, with 9 bases lining up with TRBD1. The germline V gene encodes CDR1 SGHTA and CDR2 FQGNSA. The length of the CDR3 is 15 residues. J gave up 5 bases and V 9 bases, and 14 bases lay outside the gene matches.

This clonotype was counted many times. In nucleotides, the CDR3 is TGTGCCACCAGCAGATCCGGGACTGACTATGGCTACACCTTC. It encodes CATSRSGTDYGYTF. The J gene is TRBJ1-2, the V gene TRBV15; weak D call: TRBD1 (5 bases). This CDR3 region has 14 residues. Trimming cost V 2 bases and J 3 bases, with 10 bases left between them. From germline, CDR1 is LNHNV and CDR2 YYDKDF (reference sequence).

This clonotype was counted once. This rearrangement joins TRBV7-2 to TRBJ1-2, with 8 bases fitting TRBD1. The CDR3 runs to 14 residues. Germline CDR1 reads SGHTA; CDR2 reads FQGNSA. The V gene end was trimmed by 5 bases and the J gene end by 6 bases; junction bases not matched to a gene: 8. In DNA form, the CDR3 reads TGTGCCAGCAGCCCAAGGACAGGGAGGGATGGCTACACCTTC. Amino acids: CASSPRTGRDGYTF.

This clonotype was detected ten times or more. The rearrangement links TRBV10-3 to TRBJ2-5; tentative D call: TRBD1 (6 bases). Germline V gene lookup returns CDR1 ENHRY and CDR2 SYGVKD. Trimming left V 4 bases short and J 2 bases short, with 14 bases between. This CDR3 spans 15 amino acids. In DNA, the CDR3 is TGTGCCATCAGTGGGGGGCAGGAGAAGCAAGAGACCCAGTACTTC. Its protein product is CAISGGQEKQETQYF.

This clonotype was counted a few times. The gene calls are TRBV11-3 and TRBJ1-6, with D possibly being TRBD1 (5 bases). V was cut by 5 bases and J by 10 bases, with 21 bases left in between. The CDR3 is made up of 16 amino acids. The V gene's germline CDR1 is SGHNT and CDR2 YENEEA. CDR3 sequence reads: CASSQVMGGGWSPLHF. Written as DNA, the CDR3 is TGTGCCAGCAGCCAAGTGATGGGGGGAGGTTGGTCACCCCTCCACTTT.

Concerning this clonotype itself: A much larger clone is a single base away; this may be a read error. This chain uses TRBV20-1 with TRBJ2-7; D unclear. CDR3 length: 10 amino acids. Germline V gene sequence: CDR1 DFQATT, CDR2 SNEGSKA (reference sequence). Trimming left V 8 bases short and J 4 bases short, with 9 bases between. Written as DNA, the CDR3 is TGCAGTACTGCGGTATACGAGCAGTACTTC. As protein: CSTAVYEQYF.

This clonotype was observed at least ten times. CDR3 region: CAISPGGGQPQHF. In nucleotides, the CDR3 is TGTGCCATCAGTCCGGGCGGGGGACAGCCCCAGCATTTT. The chain links TRBV10-3 to TRBJ1-5, with D perhaps matching TRBD1 (5 bases). In germline, CDR1 is ENHRY, CDR2 SYGVKD. The V end was cut by 5 bases, the J end by 7 bases, with 12 bases between. The CDR3 runs to 13 residues.

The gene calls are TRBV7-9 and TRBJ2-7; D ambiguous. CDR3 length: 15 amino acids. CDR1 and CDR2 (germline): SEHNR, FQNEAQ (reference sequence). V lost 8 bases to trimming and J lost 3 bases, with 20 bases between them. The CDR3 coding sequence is TGTGCCAGCCAGTCTGACGCTGCGAGACTCTACGAGCAGTACTTC. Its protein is CASQSDAARLYEQYF.

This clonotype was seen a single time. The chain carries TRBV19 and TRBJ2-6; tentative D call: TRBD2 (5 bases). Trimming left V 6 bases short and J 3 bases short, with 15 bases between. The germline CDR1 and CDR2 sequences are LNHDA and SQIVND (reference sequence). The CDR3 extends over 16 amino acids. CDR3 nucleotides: TGTGCCAGTAGCACTCAGGAGGCGGGTGGGGCCAACGTCCTGACTTTC. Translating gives CASSTQEAGGANVLTF.

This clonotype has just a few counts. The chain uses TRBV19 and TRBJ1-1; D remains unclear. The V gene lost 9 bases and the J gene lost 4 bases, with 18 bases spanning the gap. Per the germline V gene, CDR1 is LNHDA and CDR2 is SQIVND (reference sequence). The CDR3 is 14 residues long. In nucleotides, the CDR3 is TGTGCCAGCTCATCCTCCTTGGGAAGCACTGAAGCTTTCTTT. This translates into CASSSSLGSTEAFF.

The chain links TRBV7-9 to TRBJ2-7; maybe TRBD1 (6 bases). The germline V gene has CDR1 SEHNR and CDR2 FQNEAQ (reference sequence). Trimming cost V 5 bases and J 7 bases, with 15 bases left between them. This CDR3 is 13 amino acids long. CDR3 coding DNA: TGTGCCAGCAGCATTCAACGGACAGATGAGCAGTACTTC. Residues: CASSIQRTDEQYF.

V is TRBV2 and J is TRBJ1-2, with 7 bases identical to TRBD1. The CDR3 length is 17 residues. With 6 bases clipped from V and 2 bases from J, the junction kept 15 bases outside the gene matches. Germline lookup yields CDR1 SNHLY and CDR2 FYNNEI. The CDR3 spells CASSQPIGTDRNYGYTF. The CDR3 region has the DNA TGTGCCAGCAGCCAGCCAATAGGGACAGACAGAAACTATGGCTACACCTTC.

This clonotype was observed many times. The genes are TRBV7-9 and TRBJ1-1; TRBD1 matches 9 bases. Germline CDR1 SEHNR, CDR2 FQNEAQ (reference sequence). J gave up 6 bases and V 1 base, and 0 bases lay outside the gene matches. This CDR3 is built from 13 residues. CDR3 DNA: TGTGCCAGCAGCTTAGGACAGGGGGCTGAAGCTTTCTTT. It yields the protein CASSLGQGAEAFF.

In nucleotides, the CDR3 is TGCGCCAGCAGAGACAGCATGGGGACAGGGCACTCCTACGAGCAGTACTTC. This codes for CASRDSMGTGHSYEQYF. The rearrangement joins TRBV10-2 to TRBJ2-7; 9 nucleotides agree with TRBD1. The germline gives CDR1 WSHSY, CDR2 SAAADI. The CDR3 has 17 residues. Unmatched junction bases numbered 12, after V lost 6 bases and J lost 0 bases.